This entry features one TCR beta chain sequence. The antigen is undetermined. The data were taken from a study of response to subunit inactivated influenza vaccine. General observations from the study: A suggestion made by the authors is that each seasonal influenza vaccination recruits few new T cells.

TCRdb fed the RT-PCR reads into MiXCR, producing one record per CDR3 protein. The data show approximately 700,000 distinct CDR3 sequences, about a sixth seen once. Germline V lookup: CDR1 LGHDT, CDR2 YNNKEL (reference sequence). CDR3 length: 18 amino acids. Losses at the gene ends were 0 bases for V and 3 bases for J; bases not matched to a gene: 9. The V call is TRBV3-1, the J call TRBJ2-4; 9 nucleotides align to TRBD2. This TCR was recovered from a man aged 50 or older who received an inactivated influenza vaccine. Sample: PBMCs from blood, taken approximately 12 days after vaccination. The CDR3 sequence: CASSQDRPLAGNKNIQYF. CDR3 DNA: TGTGCCAGCAGCCAAGATCGACCGCTAGCGGGAAACAAAAACATTCAGTACTTC.